This T cell receptor (beta chain) was retrieved from a study of Ad26.COV2.S vaccination and SARS-CoV-2 variants. Study background: The donor belonged to the COV1001 Ad26.COV2.S trial arm.

The treatment denotes: around 19 received Ad26.COV2.S at low or high dose, single or two shots; about 5 received placebo; per-sample allocation not given. Collection of the samples took place on day 63 after the first injection of vaccine or placebo. The germline V gene has CDR1 MNHEY and CDR2 SVGAGI. V lost 0 bases to trimming and J lost 0 bases, with 6 bases between them. The CDR3 has 15 amino acids. Profiled with immunoSEQ multiplex PCR; TCRdb holds only in-frame clones, not every one. The sample shows under 550,000 clones, 80% to 95% of them seen only once. This specimen was peripheral blood, taken in a trial of Ad26.COV2.S vaccine versus placebo. The J gene is TRBJ2-1, the V gene TRBV6-5, with D hard to call. The TCR was taken from a person aged 18-65 years who received the Ad26.COV2.S COVID-19 vaccine or a placebo. Here the CDR3 DNA reads TGTGCCAGCAGTTACTCGCTTAGCTCCTACAATGAGCAGTTCTTC. Amino acids: CASSYSLSSYNEQFF.